Below, 13 T cell receptor beta chains from the same sample are listed, as sequenced in a study of CD8+ T cells in alopecia areata. As for treatment: oral pan-JAK inhibitor, 5-10 mg twice daily. Extraction of RNA preceded its reverse transcription into cDNA, which served as the sequencing template. TCRdb's table, derived via immunoSEQ multiplex PCR, lists solely in-frame clones and lacks some. The sample holds around 110,000 clones, over 80% seen once. This material consisted of CD8+ T cells sorted from blood, taken at week 24, from a patient treated with tofacitinib. The receptors derive from a human donor with alopecia areata.

This sequence joins TRBV5-6 and TRBJ1-6; D is ambiguous. Trimming pared 0 bases from V and 10 bases from J, leaving 11 bases between. The CDR3 has 14 residues. The germline V gene encodes CDR1 SGHDT and CDR2 YYEEEE. The CDR3 region is CASSLGRGGSPLHF. Written as DNA, the CDR3 is TGTGCCAGCAGCTTGGGACGGGGAGGCTCACCCCTCCACTTT.

The rearrangement uses TRBV19 and TRBJ1-1; D remains ambiguous. V was shortened by 6 bases and J by 1 base, with 12 bases between the two germline ends. Per the germline V gene, CDR1 is LNHDA and CDR2 is SQIVND (reference sequence). This CDR3 spans 14 amino acids. CDR3: CASSLRGPNTEAFF. The CDR3 DNA is TGTGCCAGTAGCCTCCGGGGTCCGAACACTGAAGCTTTCTTT.

The chain joins TRBV11-1 to TRBJ1-1, with a weak D call TRBD1 (5 bases). The germline V gene has CDR1 SGHAT and CDR2 FQDESV (reference sequence). V was trimmed by 0 bases and J by 3 bases, leaving 17 bases between them. The CDR3 has 17 amino acids. For the CDR3, the DNA is TGTGCCAGCAGCTTAGCCCAATACGTCACAGGCGACACTGAAGCTTTCTTT. It yields the protein CASSLAQYVTGDTEAFF.

The chain links TRBV19 to TRBJ2-2; unclear D gene. Trimming took off 3 bases at V and 4 bases at J, with 12 bases between the two ends. This CDR3 is built from 15 residues. Germline CDR1 is LNHDA and CDR2 is SQIVND (reference sequence). The CDR3 nucleotides read TGTGCCAGTAGTATTTCCCTTTCTCTCACCGGGGAGCTGTTTTTT. It specifies CASSISLSLTGELFF.

The chain is built from TRBV5-1 and TRBJ2-3; the match to TRBD2 covers 10 bases. V shed 2 bases, J shed 1 base, and the junction held 13 bases outside the gene matches. The CDR3 has 19 amino acids. Germline CDR1 SGHRS, CDR2 YFSETQ. CDR3 DNA sequence: TGCGCCAGCAGCTTTTTGGCGGCTAGCGGGGGTGCTGGCACAGATACGCAGTATTTT. It is translated as CASSFLAASGGAGTDTQYF.

The chain has TRBV19 and TRBJ2-7; D might be TRBD2 (6 bases). The germline gives CDR1 LNHDA, CDR2 SQIVND (reference sequence). The CDR3 totals 13 residues. Trimming pared 6 bases from V and 2 bases from J, leaving 11 bases between. The CDR3 region has the DNA TGTGCCAGTAGAGCTAGCGACACCTACGAGCAGTACTTC. Translating it yields CASRASDTYEQYF.

J is TRBJ2-1 and V is TRBV5-1; 12 positions agree with TRBD1. The germline CDR1 and CDR2 sequences are SGHRS and YFSETQ. The CDR3 contains 16 residues. J was trimmed by 8 bases and V by 1 base; bases with no gene match: 7. The CDR3 DNA sequence: TGCGCCAGCAGCTTGTCTGGGACAGGGGGCGGCTATGAGCAGTTCTTC. Its translation: CASSLSGTGGGYEQFF.

The chain carries TRBV2 and TRBJ1-4; D not certain. V lost 7 bases and J lost 8, with 17 bases in between. Germline V lookup: CDR1 SNHLY, CDR2 FYNNEI. This CDR3 is built from 14 residues. Here the CDR3 reads CASTGGRAGEKLFF. The CDR3 DNA reads as TGTGCCAGCACCGGAGGTAGGGCTGGGGAAAAACTGTTTTTT.

This chain links TRBV6-5 with TRBJ2-5; unclear D gene. The CDR3 is 15 residues long. The V gene's germline CDR1 is MNHEY and CDR2 SVGAGI. V shed 0 bases and J shed 3 bases, with 11 bases lying between them. The CDR3 sequence: CASSYSGIGEETQYF. The CDR3 DNA follows: TGTGCCAGCAGTTACTCCGGAATTGGGGAAGAGACCCAGTACTTC.

The chain combines TRBV7-9 with TRBJ1-3, with unresolved D. Germline values: CDR1 SEHNR, CDR2 FQNEAQ (reference sequence). Trimming stripped 0 bases from V and 4 bases from J, with 13 bases between. The CDR3 spans 16 residues. CDR3 residues: CASSLAGSKKGNTIYF. The CDR3 DNA is TGTGCCAGCAGCTTAGCAGGGTCGAAAAAGGGAAACACCATATATTTT.

The chain links TRBV29-1 to TRBJ2-1; D unresolved. The CDR3 consists of 14 residues. Trimming shortened V by 2 bases and J by 0 bases, and 8 bases separated the two germline ends. Looked up from germline, CDR1 is SQVTM and CDR2 is ANQGSEA. The DNA of the CDR3 is TGCAGCGTTGAACATATAAGCTCCTACAATGAGCAGTTCTTC. It is translated as CSVEHISSYNEQFF.

The chain carries TRBV7-9 and TRBJ1-1; D is uncertain. CDR1 and CDR2 (germline): SEHNR, FQNEAQ (reference sequence). The CDR3 sequence is 13 residues long. V lost 1 base to trimming and J lost 1 base, with 4 bases between them. CDR3 region: CASSLEENTEAFF. CDR3 sequence (DNA): TGTGCCAGCAGCTTAGAGGAGAACACTGAAGCTTTCTTT.

The chain recombines TRBV6-5 with TRBJ2-7; D is perhaps TRBD1 (7 bases). The CDR3 totals 14 residues. Germline V gene data show CDR1 as MNHEY and CDR2 as SVGAGI. Trimming took off 6 bases at V and 6 bases at J, with 18 bases between the two ends. The CDR3 here is CASSPGVQGGEQYF. The CDR3 nucleotides read TGTGCCAGCAGCCCCGGGGTCCAGGGGGGCGAGCAGTACTTC.